A selection of T cell receptor beta chains follows, all from one sample in a study of shared clonotypes between healthy human individuals. Profiling relied on immunoSEQ multiplex PCR, and the TCRdb table lists in-frame clones only, not all of them. The sample has around 1,900,000 clones, just over 90% seen once. Sequenced material: naive CD8+ T cells from PBMCs. The receptors derive from a man aged 18 to 35 in good health. Some clones in this sample may be carry-over from other donors' samples. Each CDR3 is given with its conserved first and last residue. The order of the fields is J gene, D gene, V gene, clone size, CDR3 protein, CDR3 DNA. A D gene is named only where the DNA matches it firmly. For some rows the clone size is stated as once, few or many, or as a class when expanded; others skip it.

>TRBJ1-2|.|TRBV5-1|.
CASSLDWAGRQNYGYTF
TGCGCCAGCAGCTTGGACTGGGCCGGGCGTCAAAACTATGGCTACACCTTC
>TRBJ2-7|TRBD2|TRBV27|.
CASSFSSGGEQYF
TGTGCCAGCAGTTTCTCATCCGGGGGGGAGCAGTACTTC
>TRBJ1-1|.|TRBV2|.
CASSPTGRVTEAFF
TGTGCCAGCAGTCCCACAGGGCGGGTGACTGAAGCTTTCTTT
>TRBJ2-1|.|TRBV9|.
CASSGYGGNEQFF
TGTGCCAGCAGCGGATACGGTGGTAATGAGCAGTTCTTC
>TRBJ2-5|.|TRBV12-2|.
CASRLVIGGREQETQYF
TGTGCAAGTCGCTTAGTGATAGGCGGGAGGGAACAAGAGACCCAGTACTTC
>TRBJ2-1|TRBD1|TRBV2|once
CASSGDRAGGINNEQFF
TGTGCCAGCAGTGGCGACAGGGCTGGGGGTATCAACAATGAGCAGTTCTTC
>TRBJ2-7|.|TRBV10-2|once
CASRVPPSYEQYF
TGCGCCAGTCGGGTACCGCCATCCTACGAGCAGTACTTC
>TRBJ1-1|.|TRBV9|.
CASSAEGGTTEAFF
TGTGCCAGCAGCGCCGAAGGAGGAACCACTGAAGCTTTCTTT
>TRBJ2-3|.|TRBV4-2|.
CASSQEGDRSWEWNTQYF
TGTGCCAGCAGCCAAGAAGGGGATCGTAGCTGGGAGTGGAATACGCAGTATTTT
>TRBJ2-7|TRBD2|TRBV4-1|.
CASSYLPGLAGASYEQYF
TGCGCCAGCAGCTACCTCCCGGGACTAGCGGGGGCTTCCTACGAGCAGTACTTC
>TRBJ2-1|.|TRBV7-6|.
CASSLGWANEQFF
TGTGCCAGCAGCTTAGGTTGGGCGAATGAGCAGTTCTTC
>TRBJ2-7|.|TRBV7-9|.
CASNVLGTPEPYEQYF
TGTGCCAGCAACGTTCTGGGGACTCCGGAGCCCTACGAGCAGTACTTC
>TRBJ1-2|.|TRBV7-8|.
CASSLENRANYGYTF
TGTGCCAGCAGCTTAGAGAACAGAGCTAACTATGGCTACACCTTC
>TRBJ2-7|.|TRBV28|.
CASSFSLGDYEQYF
TGTGCCAGCAGTTTTTCATTGGGGGACTACGAGCAGTACTTC
>TRBJ2-1|TRBD2|TRBV28|.
CASSLGGISGSWMLEQFF
TGTGCCAGCTCCCTAGGGGGGATTAGCGGGAGTTGGATGCTCGAGCAGTTCTTC
>TRBJ2-7|TRBD2|TRBV19|once
CASSDAGGPTYEQYF
TGTGCCAGTAGTGACGCGGGAGGTCCGACTTACGAGCAGTACTTC
>TRBJ2-3|TRBD2|TRBV9|.
CASSHPTAGGVHPDTQYF
TGTGCCAGCAGCCACCCAACCGCGGGAGGCGTACACCCCGATACGCAGTATTTT
>TRBJ2-7|TRBD1|TRBV6-5|.
CASSTPGGTPYEQYF
TGTGCCAGCAGTACCCCAGGGGGCACCCCTTACGAGCAGTACTTC
>TRBJ2-1|.|TRBV27|.
CASSLLGDEQFF
TGTGCCAGCAGCTTACTAGGCGATGAGCAGTTCTTC
>TRBJ2-2|.|TRBV27|.
CASSLSRGELFF
TGTGCCAGCAGTTTGTCCCGCGGGGAGCTGTTTTTT
>TRBJ2-5|TRBD2|TRBV4-1|.
CASSQERTSGAQETQYF
TGCGCCAGCAGCCAAGAACGAACTAGCGGGGCACAAGAGACCCAGTACTTC
>TRBJ2-7|.|TRBV27|once
CASSPSRDWLRLEQYF
TGTGCCAGCAGTCCCAGCCGGGACTGGTTACGTCTCGAGCAGTACTTC
>TRBJ2-5|TRBD2|TRBV28|.
CASSLSGLAGQQETQYF
TGTGCCAGCAGTTTATCCGGACTAGCGGGGCAACAAGAGACCCAGTACTTC
>TRBJ2-7|.|TRBV2|.
CATVRDTLYEQYF
TGTGCCACCGTCCGGGACACCCTCTACGAGCAGTACTTC
>TRBJ2-2|TRBD1|TRBV30|.
CAWNFWDRVAGELFF
TGTGCCTGGAATTTTTGGGACAGGGTGGCCGGGGAGCTGTTTTTT
>TRBJ2-2|TRBD2|TRBV6-1|.
CASSGAGAGELFF
TGTGCCAGCAGTGGAGCGGGGGCCGGGGAGCTGTTTTTT
>TRBJ2-1|TRBD2|TRBV27|.
CASSLSAGGGDNEQFF
TGTGCCAGCAGTTTATCGGCGGGAGGGGGAGACAATGAGCAGTTCTTC
>TRBJ2-1|TRBD1|TRBV9|.
CASSVEGRGRDEQFF
TGTGCCAGCAGCGTAGAAGGCAGGGGGCGCGATGAGCAGTTCTTC
>TRBJ2-3|.|TRBV10-1|.
CASRDRDSPGADTQYF
TGCGCCAGCAGAGATCGGGACTCGCCAGGGGCAGATACGCAGTATTTT
>TRBJ2-3|.|TRBV6-4|.
CASSDWASGTDTQYF
TGTGCCAGCAGTGATTGGGCTAGCGGCACAGATACGCAGTATTTT
>TRBJ2-7|TRBD1|TRBV5-1|once
CASKHRDRGYEQYF
TGCGCCAGCAAACACCGGGACAGGGGATACGAGCAGTACTTC
>TRBJ1-2|.|TRBV5-4|.
CASSLWGEWIDGYTF
TGTGCCAGCAGCTTGTGGGGGGAATGGATCGATGGCTACACCTTC
>TRBJ2-1|TRBD2|TRBV9|.
CASSAGLAGYEQFF
TGTGCCAGCAGTGCAGGACTAGCGGGTTATGAGCAGTTCTTC
>TRBJ2-7|TRBD2|TRBV28|.
CASSLTSGRDDEQYF
TGTGCCAGCAGCCTGACTAGCGGGAGGGACGACGAGCAGTACTTC
>TRBJ2-7|.|TRBV27|.
CASSLGTPNSYEQYF
TGTGCCAGCAGTTTGGGGACGCCGAACTCCTACGAGCAGTACTTC
>TRBJ2-7|.|TRBV2|.
CASSEAMLNSYEQYF
TGTGCCAGCAGTGAGGCGATGCTGAACTCCTACGAGCAGTACTTC
>TRBJ2-5|TRBD2|TRBV5-1|.
CASSLGAGSQETQYF
TGCGCCAGCAGCTTGGGAGCGGGGTCCCAAGAGACCCAGTACTTC
>TRBJ2-4|.|TRBV28|.
CASSSPFDREDKNIQYF
TGTGCCAGCAGTTCCCCCTTCGACAGGGAGGACAAAAACATTCAGTACTTC
>TRBJ2-2|.|TRBV11-2|.
CASSLRAGFPNTGELFF
TGTGCCAGCAGCTTGAGAGCAGGGTTTCCGAACACCGGGGAGCTGTTTTTT
>TRBJ2-1|.|TRBV10-1|.
CASSDGNGQFF
TGCGCCAGCAGTGACGGGAATGGGCAGTTCTTC
>TRBJ2-3|.|TRBV5-4|.
CASSPTILQSTDTQYF
TGTGCCAGCAGCCCTACAATACTCCAGAGCACAGATACGCAGTATTTT
>TRBJ1-1|TRBD1|TRBV2|.
CASTTPGQGMNTEAFF
TGTGCCAGCACAACGCCTGGACAGGGGATGAACACTGAAGCTTTCTTT
>TRBJ2-5|TRBD2|TRBV5-1|.
CASRGFGTTLETQYF
TGCGCCAGCAGGGGGTTCGGGACTACCTTAGAGACCCAGTACTTC
>TRBJ1-2|.|TRBV7-9|.
CASSSLPGLGDYGYTF
TGTGCCAGCAGCTCCCTACCCGGCCTCGGGGACTATGGCTACACCTTC
>TRBJ2-7|.|TRBV19|.
CATLDGSYEQYF
TGTGCCACCCTTGACGGATCCTACGAGCAGTACTTC
>TRBJ2-2|.|TRBV15|.
CASGGQLTNTGELFF
TGTGCGTCGGGCGGCCAACTCACGAACACCGGGGAGCTGTTTTTT
>TRBJ1-5|TRBD1|TRBV7-8|.
CASSSRRITTGYSNQPQHF
TGTGCCAGCAGCTCCCGAAGAATTACGACAGGGTATAGCAATCAGCCCCAGCATTTT
>TRBJ2-1|.|TRBV19|.
CASSIFGGIRYNEQFF
TGTGCCAGTAGTATTTTTGGCGGGATAAGGTACAATGAGCAGTTCTTC
>TRBJ2-7|.|TRBV5-6|.
CASSWGAAGEQYF
TGTGCCAGCAGCTGGGGGGCAGCCGGCGAGCAGTACTTC